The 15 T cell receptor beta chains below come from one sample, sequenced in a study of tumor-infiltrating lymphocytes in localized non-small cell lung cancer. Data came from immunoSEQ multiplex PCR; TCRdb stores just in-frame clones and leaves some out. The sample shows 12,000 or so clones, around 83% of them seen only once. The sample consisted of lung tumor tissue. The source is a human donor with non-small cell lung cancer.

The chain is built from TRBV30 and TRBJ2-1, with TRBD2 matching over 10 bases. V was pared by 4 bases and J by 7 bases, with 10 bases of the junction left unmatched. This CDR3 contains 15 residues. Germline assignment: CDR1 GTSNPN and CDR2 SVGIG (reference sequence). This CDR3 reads CAWTDLGLARNEQFF. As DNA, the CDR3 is TGTGCCTGGACCGACCTGGGACTAGCGAGAAATGAGCAGTTCTTC.

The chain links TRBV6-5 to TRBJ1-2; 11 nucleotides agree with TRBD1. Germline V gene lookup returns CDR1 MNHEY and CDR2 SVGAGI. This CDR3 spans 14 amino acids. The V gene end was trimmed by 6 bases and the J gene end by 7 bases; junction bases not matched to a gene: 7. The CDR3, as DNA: TGTGCCAGCAGCCGGACAGGGGGCGGGTTTGGCTACACCTTC. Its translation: CASSRTGGGFGYTF.

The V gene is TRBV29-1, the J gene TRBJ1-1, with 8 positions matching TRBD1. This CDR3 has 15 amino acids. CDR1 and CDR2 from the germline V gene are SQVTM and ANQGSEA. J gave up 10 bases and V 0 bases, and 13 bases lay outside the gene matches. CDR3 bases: TGCAGCGTTGAAGAGGCTAGGGGACAGGTAAGGAGAGCTTTCTTT. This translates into CSVEEARGQVRRAFF.

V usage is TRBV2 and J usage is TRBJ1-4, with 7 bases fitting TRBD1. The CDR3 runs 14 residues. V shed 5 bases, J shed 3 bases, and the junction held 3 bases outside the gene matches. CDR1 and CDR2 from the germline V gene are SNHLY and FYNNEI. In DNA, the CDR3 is TGTGCCAGCAGTAGCGGACAGGCTAATGAAAAACTGTTTTTT. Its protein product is CASSSGQANEKLFF.

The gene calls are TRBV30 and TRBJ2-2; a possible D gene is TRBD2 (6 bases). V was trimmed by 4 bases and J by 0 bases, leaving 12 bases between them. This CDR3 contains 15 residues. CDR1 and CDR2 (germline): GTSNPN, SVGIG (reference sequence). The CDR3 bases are TGTGCCTGGACTCTCGGAGGGCCGAACACCGGGGAGCTGTTTTTT. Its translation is CAWTLGGPNTGELFF.

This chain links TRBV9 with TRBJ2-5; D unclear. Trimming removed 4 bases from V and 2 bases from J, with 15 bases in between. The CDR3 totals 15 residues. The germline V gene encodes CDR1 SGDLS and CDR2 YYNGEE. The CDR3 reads CASSPRVAPQETQYF. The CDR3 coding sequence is TGTGCCAGCAGCCCCCGAGTAGCTCCACAAGAGACCCAGTACTTC.

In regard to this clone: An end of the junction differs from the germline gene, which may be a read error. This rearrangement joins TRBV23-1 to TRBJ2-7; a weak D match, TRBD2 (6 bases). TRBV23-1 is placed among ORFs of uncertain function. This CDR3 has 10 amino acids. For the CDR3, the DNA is TGCGCCAGCCGCCGGGATGGGGAGGACTTC. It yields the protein CASRRDGEDF.

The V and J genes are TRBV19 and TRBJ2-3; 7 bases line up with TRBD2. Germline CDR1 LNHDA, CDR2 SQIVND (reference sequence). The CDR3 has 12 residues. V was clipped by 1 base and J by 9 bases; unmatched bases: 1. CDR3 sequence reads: CASSIAGGTQYF. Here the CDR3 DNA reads TGTGCCAGTAGTATAGCGGGGGGAACGCAGTATTTT.

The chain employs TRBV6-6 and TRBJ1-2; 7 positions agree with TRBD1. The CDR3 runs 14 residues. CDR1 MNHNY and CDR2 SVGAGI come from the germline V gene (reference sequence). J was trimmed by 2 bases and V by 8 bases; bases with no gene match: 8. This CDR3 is CASLSGTDNYGYTF. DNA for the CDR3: TGTGCCAGCTTGAGCGGGACAGACAACTATGGCTACACCTTC.

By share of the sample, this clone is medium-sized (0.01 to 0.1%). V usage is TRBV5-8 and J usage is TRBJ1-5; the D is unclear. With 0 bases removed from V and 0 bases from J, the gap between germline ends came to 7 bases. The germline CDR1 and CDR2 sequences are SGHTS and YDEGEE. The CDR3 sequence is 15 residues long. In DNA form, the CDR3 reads TGTGCCAGCAGCTTGGAAGGGTATAGCAATCAGCCCCAGCATTTT. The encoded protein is CASSLEGYSNQPQHF.

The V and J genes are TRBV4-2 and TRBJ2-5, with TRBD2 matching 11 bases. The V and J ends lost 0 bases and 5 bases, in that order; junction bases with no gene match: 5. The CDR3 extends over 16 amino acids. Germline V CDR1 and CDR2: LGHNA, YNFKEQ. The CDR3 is CASSQELAGVRETQYF. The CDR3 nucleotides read TGTGCCAGCAGCCAAGAACTAGCGGGGGTGAGGGAGACCCAGTACTTC.

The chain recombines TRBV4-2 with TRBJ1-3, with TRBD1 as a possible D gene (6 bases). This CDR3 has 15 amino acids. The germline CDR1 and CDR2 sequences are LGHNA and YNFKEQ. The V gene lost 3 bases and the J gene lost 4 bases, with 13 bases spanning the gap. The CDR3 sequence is CASSQVGGQGNTIYF. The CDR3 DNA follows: TGTGCCAGCAGCCAGGTGGGGGGACAAGGAAACACCATATATTTT.

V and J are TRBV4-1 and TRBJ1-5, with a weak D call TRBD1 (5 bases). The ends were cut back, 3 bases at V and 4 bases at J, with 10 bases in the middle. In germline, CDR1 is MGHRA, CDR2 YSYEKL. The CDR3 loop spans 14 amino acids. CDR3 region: CASSHGGDNQPQHF. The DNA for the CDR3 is TGCGCCAGCAGCCACGGGGGGGATAATCAGCCCCAGCATTTT.

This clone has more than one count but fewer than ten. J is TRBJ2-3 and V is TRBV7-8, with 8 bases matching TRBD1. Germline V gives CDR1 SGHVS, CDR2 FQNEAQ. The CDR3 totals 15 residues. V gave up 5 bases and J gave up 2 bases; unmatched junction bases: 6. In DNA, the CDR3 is TGTGCCAGCAGCAAACGGGACAGGAACACAGATACGCAGTATTTT. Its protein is CASSKRDRNTDTQYF.

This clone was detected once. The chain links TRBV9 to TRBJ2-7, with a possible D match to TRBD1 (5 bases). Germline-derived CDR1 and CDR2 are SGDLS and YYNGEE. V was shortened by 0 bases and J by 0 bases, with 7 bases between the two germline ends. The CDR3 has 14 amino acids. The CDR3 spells CASSVEGASYEQYF. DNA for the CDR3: TGTGCCAGCAGCGTAGAAGGGGCCTCCTACGAGCAGTACTTC.